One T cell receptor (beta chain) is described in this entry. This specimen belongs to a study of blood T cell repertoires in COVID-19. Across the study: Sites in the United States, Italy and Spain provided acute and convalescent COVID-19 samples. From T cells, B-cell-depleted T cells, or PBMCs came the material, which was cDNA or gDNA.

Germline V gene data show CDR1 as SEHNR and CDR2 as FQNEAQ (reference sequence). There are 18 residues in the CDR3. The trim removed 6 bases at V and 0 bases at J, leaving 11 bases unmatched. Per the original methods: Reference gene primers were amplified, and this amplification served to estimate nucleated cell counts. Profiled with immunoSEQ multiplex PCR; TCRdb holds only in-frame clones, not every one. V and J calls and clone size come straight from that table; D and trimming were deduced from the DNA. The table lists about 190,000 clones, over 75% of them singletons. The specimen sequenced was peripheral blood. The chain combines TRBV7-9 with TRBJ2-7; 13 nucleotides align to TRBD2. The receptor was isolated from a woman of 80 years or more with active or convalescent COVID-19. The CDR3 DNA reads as TGTGCCAGCAGTTTTCGACTAGCGGGGGGCTCCCTCTCCTACGAGCAGTACTTC. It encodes CASSFRLAGGSLSYEQYF.